This T cell receptor beta chain was recorded in a study of shared clonotypes between healthy human individuals. TCRdb's copy holds only in-frame clones and misses some; the assay was immunoSEQ multiplex PCR. The data show roughly 700,000 clones, about 92% seen once. Germline CDR1 and CDR2: MDHEN and SYDVKM. This CDR3 comprises 15 residues. Between the trimmed V and J ends, which lost 5 bases and 4 bases, there was a span of 16 bases. The sample comprised memory CD8+ T cells from PBMCs. Subset specified: CD45RO+ cells pooled with CCR7-negative TemRA cells. V and J are TRBV28 and TRBJ2-3; tentative D call: TRBD2 (6 bases). The clonotype was recovered from a man younger than 35 in good health. Some clones in this sample may be carry-over from other donors' samples. The CDR3 nucleotides are TGTGCCAGCAGTCCCCTGGGACTGATAGCAGATACGCAGTATTTT. This codes for CASSPLGLIADTQYF.